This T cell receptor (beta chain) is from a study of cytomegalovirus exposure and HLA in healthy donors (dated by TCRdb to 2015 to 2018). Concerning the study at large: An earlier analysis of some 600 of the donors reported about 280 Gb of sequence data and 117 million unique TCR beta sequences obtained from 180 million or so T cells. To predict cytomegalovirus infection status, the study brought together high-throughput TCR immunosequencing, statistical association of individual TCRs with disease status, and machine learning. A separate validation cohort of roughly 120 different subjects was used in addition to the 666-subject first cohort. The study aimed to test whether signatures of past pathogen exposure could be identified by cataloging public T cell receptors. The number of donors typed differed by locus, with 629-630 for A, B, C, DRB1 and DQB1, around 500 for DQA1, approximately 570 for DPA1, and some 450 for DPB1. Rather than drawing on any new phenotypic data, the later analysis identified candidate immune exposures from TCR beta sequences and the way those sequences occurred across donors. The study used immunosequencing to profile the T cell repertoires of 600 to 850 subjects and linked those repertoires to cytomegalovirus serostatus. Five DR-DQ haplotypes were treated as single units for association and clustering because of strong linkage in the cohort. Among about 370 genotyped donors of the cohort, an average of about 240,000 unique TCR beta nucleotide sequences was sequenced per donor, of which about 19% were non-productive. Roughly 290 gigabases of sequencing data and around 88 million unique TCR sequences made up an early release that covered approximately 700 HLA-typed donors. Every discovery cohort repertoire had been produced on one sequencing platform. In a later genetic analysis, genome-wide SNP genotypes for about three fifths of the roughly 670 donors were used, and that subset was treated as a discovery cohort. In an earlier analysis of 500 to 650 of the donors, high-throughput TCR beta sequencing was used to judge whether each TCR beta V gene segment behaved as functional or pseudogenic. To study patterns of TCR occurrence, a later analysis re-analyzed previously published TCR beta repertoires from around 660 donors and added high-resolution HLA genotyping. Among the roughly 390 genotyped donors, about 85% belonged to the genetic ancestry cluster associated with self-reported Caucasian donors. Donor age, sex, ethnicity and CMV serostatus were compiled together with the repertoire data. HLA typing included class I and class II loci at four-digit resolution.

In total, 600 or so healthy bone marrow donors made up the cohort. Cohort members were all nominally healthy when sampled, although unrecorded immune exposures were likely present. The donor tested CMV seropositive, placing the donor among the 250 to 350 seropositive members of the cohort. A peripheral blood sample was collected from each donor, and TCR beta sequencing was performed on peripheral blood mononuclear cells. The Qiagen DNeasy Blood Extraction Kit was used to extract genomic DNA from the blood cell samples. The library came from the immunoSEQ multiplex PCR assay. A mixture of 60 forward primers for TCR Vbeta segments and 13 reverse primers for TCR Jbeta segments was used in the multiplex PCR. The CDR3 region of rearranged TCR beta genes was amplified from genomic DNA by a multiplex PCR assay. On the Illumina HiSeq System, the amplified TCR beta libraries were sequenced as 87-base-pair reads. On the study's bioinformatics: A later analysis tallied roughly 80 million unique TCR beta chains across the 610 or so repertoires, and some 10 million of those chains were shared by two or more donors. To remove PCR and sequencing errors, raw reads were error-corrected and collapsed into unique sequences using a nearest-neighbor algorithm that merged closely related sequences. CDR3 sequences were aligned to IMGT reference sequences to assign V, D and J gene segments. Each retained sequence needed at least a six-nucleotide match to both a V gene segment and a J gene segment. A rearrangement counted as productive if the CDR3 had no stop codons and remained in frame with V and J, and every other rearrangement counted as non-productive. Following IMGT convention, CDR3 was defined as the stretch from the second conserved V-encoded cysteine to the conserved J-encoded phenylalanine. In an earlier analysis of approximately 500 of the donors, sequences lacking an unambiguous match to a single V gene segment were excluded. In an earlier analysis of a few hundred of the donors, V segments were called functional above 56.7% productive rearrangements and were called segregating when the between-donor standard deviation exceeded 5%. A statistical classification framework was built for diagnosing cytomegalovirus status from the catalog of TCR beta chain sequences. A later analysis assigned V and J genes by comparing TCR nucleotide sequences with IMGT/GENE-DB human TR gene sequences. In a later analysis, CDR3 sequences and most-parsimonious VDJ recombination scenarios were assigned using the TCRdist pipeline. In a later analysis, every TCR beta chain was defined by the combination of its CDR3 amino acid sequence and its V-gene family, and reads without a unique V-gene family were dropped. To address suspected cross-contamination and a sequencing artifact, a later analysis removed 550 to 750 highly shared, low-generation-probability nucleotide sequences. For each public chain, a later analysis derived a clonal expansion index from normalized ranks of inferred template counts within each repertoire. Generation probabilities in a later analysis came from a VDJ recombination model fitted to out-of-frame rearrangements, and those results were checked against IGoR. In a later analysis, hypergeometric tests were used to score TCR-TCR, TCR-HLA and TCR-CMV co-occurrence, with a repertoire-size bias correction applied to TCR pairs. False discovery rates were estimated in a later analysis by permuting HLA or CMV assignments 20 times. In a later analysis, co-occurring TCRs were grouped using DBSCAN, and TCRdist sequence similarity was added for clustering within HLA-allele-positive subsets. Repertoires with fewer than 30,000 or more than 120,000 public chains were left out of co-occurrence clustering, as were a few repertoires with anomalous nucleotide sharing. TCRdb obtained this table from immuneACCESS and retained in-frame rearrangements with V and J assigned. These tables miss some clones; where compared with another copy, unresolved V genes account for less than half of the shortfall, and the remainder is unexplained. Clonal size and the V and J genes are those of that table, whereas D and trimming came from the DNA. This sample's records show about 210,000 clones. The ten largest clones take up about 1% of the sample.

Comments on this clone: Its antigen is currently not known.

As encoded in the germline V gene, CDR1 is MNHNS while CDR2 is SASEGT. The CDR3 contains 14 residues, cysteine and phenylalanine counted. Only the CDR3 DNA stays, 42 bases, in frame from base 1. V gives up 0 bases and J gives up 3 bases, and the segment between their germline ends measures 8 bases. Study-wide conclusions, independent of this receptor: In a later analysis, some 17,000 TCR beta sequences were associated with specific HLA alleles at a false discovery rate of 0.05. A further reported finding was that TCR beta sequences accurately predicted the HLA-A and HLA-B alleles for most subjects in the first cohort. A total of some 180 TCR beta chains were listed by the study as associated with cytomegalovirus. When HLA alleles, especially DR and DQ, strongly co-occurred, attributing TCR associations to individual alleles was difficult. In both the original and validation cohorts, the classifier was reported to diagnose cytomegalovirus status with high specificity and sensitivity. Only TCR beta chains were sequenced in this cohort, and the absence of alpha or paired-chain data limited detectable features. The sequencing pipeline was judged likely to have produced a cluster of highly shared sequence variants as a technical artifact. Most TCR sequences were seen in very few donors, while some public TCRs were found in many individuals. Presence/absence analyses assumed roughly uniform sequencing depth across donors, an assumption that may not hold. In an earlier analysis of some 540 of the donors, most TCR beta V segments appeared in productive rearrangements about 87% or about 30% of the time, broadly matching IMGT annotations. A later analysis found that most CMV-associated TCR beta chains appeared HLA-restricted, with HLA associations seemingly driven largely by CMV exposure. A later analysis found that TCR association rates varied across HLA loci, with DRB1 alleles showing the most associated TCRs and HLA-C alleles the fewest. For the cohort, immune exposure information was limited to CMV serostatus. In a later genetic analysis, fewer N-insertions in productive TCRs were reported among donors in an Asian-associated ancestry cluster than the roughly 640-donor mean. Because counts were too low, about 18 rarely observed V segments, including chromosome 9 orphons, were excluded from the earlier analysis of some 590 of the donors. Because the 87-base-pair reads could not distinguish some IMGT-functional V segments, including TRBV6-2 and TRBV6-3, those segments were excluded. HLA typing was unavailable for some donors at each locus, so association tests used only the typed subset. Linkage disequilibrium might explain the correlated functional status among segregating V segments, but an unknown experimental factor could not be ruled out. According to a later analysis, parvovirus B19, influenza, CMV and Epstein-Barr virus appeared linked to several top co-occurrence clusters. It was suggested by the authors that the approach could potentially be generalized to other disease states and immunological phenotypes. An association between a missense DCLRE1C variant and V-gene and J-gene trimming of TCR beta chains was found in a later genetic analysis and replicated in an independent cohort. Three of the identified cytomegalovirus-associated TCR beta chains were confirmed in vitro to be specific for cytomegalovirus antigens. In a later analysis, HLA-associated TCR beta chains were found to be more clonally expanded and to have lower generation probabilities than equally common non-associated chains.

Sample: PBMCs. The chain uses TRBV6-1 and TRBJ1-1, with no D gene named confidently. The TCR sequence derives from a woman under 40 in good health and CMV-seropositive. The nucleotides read TGTGCCAGCAGTGAAGCGAGAGGCTACACTGAAGCTTTCTTT. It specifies CASSEARGYTEAFF.